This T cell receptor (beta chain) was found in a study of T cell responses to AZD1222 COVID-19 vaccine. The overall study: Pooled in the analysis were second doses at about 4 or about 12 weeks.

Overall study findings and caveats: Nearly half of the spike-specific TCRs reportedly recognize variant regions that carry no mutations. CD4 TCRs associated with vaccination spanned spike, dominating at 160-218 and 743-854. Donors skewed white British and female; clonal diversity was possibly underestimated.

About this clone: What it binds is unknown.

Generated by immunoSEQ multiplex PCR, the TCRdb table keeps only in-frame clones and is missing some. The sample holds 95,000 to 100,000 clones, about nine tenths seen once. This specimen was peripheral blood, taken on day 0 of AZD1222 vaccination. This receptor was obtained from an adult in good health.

The CDR3 region is CASSLNRDIEQYF. The CDR3 DNA reads as TGTGCCAGCAGTTTAAACCGGGATATCGAGCAGTACTTC. The rearrangement links TRBV2 to TRBJ2-7; a possible D gene is TRBD2 (5 bases). V dropped 5 bases and J dropped 6 bases, with 14 bases sitting between them. The CDR3 is 13 residues long. Germline CDR1 reads SNHLY; CDR2 reads FYNNEI.